This T cell receptor (beta chain) was documented in a study of T-cell reconstitution after alpha-beta-depleted transplantation in children. Germline-derived CDR1 and CDR2 are LGHDT and YNNKEL (reference sequence). V was pared by 1 base and J by 4 bases, with 10 bases between. There are 14 residues in the CDR3. At least ten counts were recorded for this clonotype. The antigen remains unidentified. The authors prepared the TCRbeta library with unique molecular identifiers. TCRdb analysed the PCR reads with MiXCR anew, one entry per CDR3 protein. The repertoire holds fewer than 700,000 distinct CDR3 sequences, with around 13% as singletons. The study, taken as a whole, reports: Among T cells one year after transplant, newly produced cells accounted for most counts and diversity.

The chain combines TRBV3-1 with TRBJ2-5, with a possible D match to TRBD1 (5 bases). The TCR was taken from a male patient between 10 and 17 years old who had a stem cell transplant for acute myeloid leukemia, so the T cells may come from the graft donor. The specimen comprised PBMCs, mostly from graft donor cells, sampled 360 days after TCRalphabeta/CD19-depleted stem cell transplant. The CDR3 DNA is TGTGCCAGCAGCCAAGTTCCAGGGATAGAGACCCAGTACTTC. Translating it yields CASSQVPGIETQYF.